This T cell receptor beta chain originates from a study of OX40 agonist ivuxolimab in advanced cancers. TCRdb keeps only in-frame clones here, not all; method: immunoSEQ multiplex PCR. The sample has more than 80,000 clones; approximately 93% are singletons. The junction had 12 bases not matched to a gene; V was cut back by 3 bases and J by 0 bases. The germline V gene encodes CDR1 KGHSH and CDR2 LQKENI. The CDR3 is 19 residues long. On cycle 4 day 1 and cycle 7 day 1, as well as at baseline, blood was sampled. This receptor was obtained from an adult with an advanced solid tumor such as melanoma, head and neck, liver or kidney cancer. The chain carries TRBV18 and TRBJ2-1; 9 bases map to TRBD1. The sample in question was CD4+ or CD8+ T cells sorted from blood, obtained in a trial of the OX40 agonist ivuxolimab. The CDR3 bases are TGTGCCAGCTCACCGCAGGGACAGGGATTCCAGAGCTCCTACAATGAGCAGTTCTTC. As protein: CASSPQGQGFQSSYNEQFF.